The subject of this entry is one T cell receptor (beta chain). Its antigen is as yet unknown. The CDR3 covers 15 residues. V gave up 2 bases and J gave up 6 bases, with 16 bases separating them. CDR1 and CDR2 from the germline V gene are LNHDA and SQIVND (reference sequence). This sample is drawn from a study of T cell responses to AZD1222 COVID-19 vaccine. Study-level background: Pooled samples include second doses given at about 4 or 12 weeks.

The data were produced by immunoSEQ multiplex PCR, yet TCRdb's version contains in-frame clones alone and is incomplete. The sample carries fewer than 300,000 clones, about 92% recorded once. Findings and caveats of the study: Spike regions recognized by vaccine-associated CD4 TCRs spanned the protein, led by 160-218 and 743-854.

The sequence was collected from an adult in good health. The sample in question was peripheral blood, obtained on day 0 of AZD1222 vaccination. The chain joins TRBV19 to TRBJ1-1; D gene uncertain. CDR3 bases: TGTGCCAGTAGTATAAAAGGACGTCAGTCCGCTGAAGCTTTCTTT. Translating it yields CASSIKGRQSAEAFF.